The 7 T cell receptor beta chains below all came from one sample that was sequenced in a study of CD8+ T cells in alopecia areata. The authors sorted pooled cutaneous lymph node cells using CD4, CD8alpha, NKG2D, NKG2ACE and other markers. cDNA reverse transcribed from extracted RNA served as the sequencing template. Some clones are missing from TCRdb's copy, which holds only in-frame ones; the method was immunoSEQ multiplex PCR. Singletons are absent from the sample, which has about 300,000 clones. The sequencing sample was made of CD4+ T cells sorted from a lymph node. These receptors originate from a C3H/HeJ mouse with alopecia areata. The strain bears MHC haplotype H2-k.

In regard to this clone: Gene names and germline match the mouse. The read gets to within 4 residues of the CDR3 end, and the germline J gene fills in the rest. This sequence joins TRBV13-1 and TRBJ2-4; 7 nucleotides agree with TRBD1. Trimming cost V 3 bases and J 0 bases; bases outside gene matches: 4. CDR1 NSHNY and CDR2 SYGAGN come from the germline V gene. The CDR3 has 15 residues. The CDR3 here is CASSVSGGSQNTLYF. The CDR3 DNA, read in part, is TGTGCCAGCAGTGTTTCAGGGGGTAGTCAAAAC.

To note about this clone: Germline and genes here are mouse. The missing CDR3 end, 4 residues past where the read stops, is filled in from the germline J gene. The chain has TRBV13-2 and TRBJ1-1; a weak D match, TRBD1 (5 bases). This CDR3 comprises 14 residues. Germline CDR1 is NNHNN and CDR2 is SYGAGS (reference sequence). The sequenced CDR3 bases are TGTGCCAGCGGTGATGCAAAGGCAGGGACA. Translating gives CASGDAKAGT. Given in full, the CDR3 is CASGDAKAGTEVFF.

This clone was seen only a few times. The germline and genes are mouse ones. The read halts 4 residues ahead of the CDR3 end, with the missing end drawn from the germline J gene. The chain is built from TRBV19 and TRBJ2-1, with TRBD1 as a possible D gene (5 bases). Trimming took off 5 bases at V and 3 bases at J, with 9 bases between the two ends. CDR1 is FNHDT, CDR2 SITEND, per germline (reference sequence). The CDR3 consists of 13 residues. CDR3 bases read: TGTGCCAGCAGAGCGACAGTCTATGCT. Its protein product is CASRATVYA. The entire CDR3 protein is CASRATVYAEQFF. The whole variable domain, filled in from reference TRBV19 and TRBJ2-1, reads GGIITQTPKFLIGQEGQKLTLKCQQNFNHDTMYWYRQDSGKGLRLIYYSITENDLQKGDLSEGYDASREKKSSFSLTVTSAQKNEMAVFLCASRATVYAEQFFGPGTRLTVL.

This clone came up many times. Mouse gene names and germline throughout. The read ends 4 residues early relative to the CDR3; the germline J gene fills the gap. This sample also contains other DNA sequences that code for the same CDR3. The chain is built from TRBV13-1 and TRBJ1-1; 9 bases agree with TRBD1. Germline trimming cut 2 bases from V and 1 base from J; bases unmatched to any gene: 0. The CDR3 has 14 residues. Germline V CDR1 and CDR2: NSHNY, SYGAGN. The CDR3 is CASSEQGANTEVFF. The part of the CDR3 DNA that was read is TGTGCCAGCAGTGAACAGGGGGCGAACACA.

This clone turned up a few times. Gene labels here are mouse ones. The read terminates 4 residues before the CDR3 end, so the remaining end is supplied by the germline J gene. This chain connects TRBV13-3 to TRBJ2-1; D is uncertain. The CDR3 runs to 12 residues. Germline loops: CDR1 NNHDY, CDR2 SYVADS. This chain's CDR3 is CASSDAEAEQFF. The covered CDR3 bases are TGTGCCAGCAGTGATGCAGAGGCT.

This clone was detected only a few times. The gene symbols are mouse symbols. The sequenced fragment ends 4 residues before the CDR3 boundary, so the rest is inferred from the germline J gene. This sample includes further DNA sequences coding for the same CDR3. The chain joins TRBV31 to TRBJ2-2; 7 bases agree with TRBD1. Germline loops: CDR1 GKSSPN, CDR2 SITVG. The CDR3 runs to 15 residues. Trimming removed 0 bases from V and 1 base from J; junction bases left unmatched: 2. The sequenced CDR3 bases are TGTGCCTGGAGTCTCCGGGACAGAAACACCGGG. Its protein is CAWSLRDRNTG. The full CDR3 is CAWSLRDRNTGQLYF.

The table lists this clone with a few counts. Genes and germline come from the mouse. The CDR3 extends 4 residues past the end of the read, so its final part is completed from the germline J gene. Other DNA sequences from this sample encode an identical CDR3 as well. The chain employs TRBV5 and TRBJ1-1; no definite D call. Looked up from germline, CDR1 is LGHNA and CDR2 is YNLKQL (reference sequence). This CDR3 spans 14 amino acids. Between the trimmed V and J ends, which lost 0 bases and 0 bases, there was a span of 5 bases. The sequenced CDR3 bases are TGTGCCAGCAGCCAAGACAGCTCAAACACA. This sequence encodes CASSQDSSNT. The CDR3, in full, reads CASSQDSSNTEVFF.